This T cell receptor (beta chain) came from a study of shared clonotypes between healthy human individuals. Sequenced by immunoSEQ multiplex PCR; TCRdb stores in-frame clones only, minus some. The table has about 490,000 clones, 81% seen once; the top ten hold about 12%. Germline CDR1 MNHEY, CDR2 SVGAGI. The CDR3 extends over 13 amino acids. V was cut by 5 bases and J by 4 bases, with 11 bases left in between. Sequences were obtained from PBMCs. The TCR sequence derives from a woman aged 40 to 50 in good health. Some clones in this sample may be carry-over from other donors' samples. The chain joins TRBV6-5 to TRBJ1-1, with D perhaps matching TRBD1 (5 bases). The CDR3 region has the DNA TGTGCCAGCAGTCAGGGACGGATCACTGAAGCTTTCTTT. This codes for CASSQGRITEAFF.